A single T cell receptor (beta chain) is shown here with its context. Its matching antigen is unknown. The data derive from a study of cytomegalovirus exposure and HLA in healthy donors. Study summary: Most genotyped donors, around 86% of 300 to 400, had Caucasian-associated genetic ancestry.

Study outcomes and limitations: Donors belonging to an Asian-associated ancestry cluster reportedly showed fewer N-insertions in productive TCRs than the roughly 670-donor mean, according to what a later analysis found. Trimming of TCR beta V- and J-genes showed a link, identified in a later analysis, to a missense DCLRE1C variant. Association with HLA alleles at 0.05 false discovery rate was found for 15,000 to 20,000 TCR beta sequences in a later analysis.

The PCR ran on 60 Vbeta and 13 Jbeta primers. Here immunoSEQ multiplex PCR was the method, and the copy in TCRdb shows in-frame clones only, minus some. The sample includes more than 110,000 clones, about four fifths of them seen just once. This CDR3 spans 13 amino acids. The germline V gene has CDR1 LNHDA and CDR2 SQIVND (reference sequence). The V end lost 7 bases, the J end lost 4 bases, and 13 bases lay between the germline ends. Input material: PBMCs. The sequence came from a male donor in good health and CMV-seronegative. This chain links TRBV19 with TRBJ1-2; D unclear. The CDR3 bases are TGTGCCAGTACCCCAACTGTAAGCTATGGCTACACCTTC. It specifies CASTPTVSYGYTF.